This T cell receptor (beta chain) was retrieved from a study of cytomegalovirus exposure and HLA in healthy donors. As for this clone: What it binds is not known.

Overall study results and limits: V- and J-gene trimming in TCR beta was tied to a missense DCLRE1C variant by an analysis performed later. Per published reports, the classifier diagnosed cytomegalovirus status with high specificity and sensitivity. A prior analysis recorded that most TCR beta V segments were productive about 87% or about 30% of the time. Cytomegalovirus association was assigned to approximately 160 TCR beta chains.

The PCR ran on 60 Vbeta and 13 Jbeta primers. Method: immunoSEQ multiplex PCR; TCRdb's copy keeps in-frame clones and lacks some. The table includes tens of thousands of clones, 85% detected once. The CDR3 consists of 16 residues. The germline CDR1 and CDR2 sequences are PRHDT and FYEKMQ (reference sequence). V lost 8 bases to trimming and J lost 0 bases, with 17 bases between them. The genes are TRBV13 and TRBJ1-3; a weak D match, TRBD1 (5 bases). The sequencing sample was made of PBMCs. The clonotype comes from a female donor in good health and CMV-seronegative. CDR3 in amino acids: CASAIWGDPSGNTIYF. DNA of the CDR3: TGTGCCAGCGCGATTTGGGGGGATCCCTCTGGAAACACCATATATTTT.